The entry that follows covers one T cell receptor (beta chain) sequence. Authors' processing steps: Researchers report that nucleated cell counts were estimated from reference gene primer amplification. Clones were sequenced by immunoSEQ multiplex PCR, and TCRdb holds only the in-frame ones, with some missing. Clone size and the V and J calls come from that table; the DNA yielded D and trimming. The sample has fewer than 250,000 clones, around 82% seen once. This record comes from a study of blood T cell repertoires in COVID-19. Study-wide context: In each case, the material was cDNA or gDNA derived from T cells, B-cell-depleted T cells, or PBMCs.

Germline loops: CDR1 DFQATT, CDR2 SNEGSKA (reference sequence). The CDR3 loop spans 10 amino acids. The germline V and J ends were trimmed by 4 bases and 8 bases, with 6 bases remaining between them. The TCR sequence derives from a man aged 50 or older with active or convalescent COVID-19. Source material: peripheral blood. V gene TRBV20-1 combines with J gene TRBJ2-1, with D unresolved. The DNA for the CDR3 is TGCAGTGCTATACTGGATGAGCAGTTCTTC. Translation: CSAILDEQFF.